This entry is about one TCR beta chain. This clonotype was recorded at least ten times. This receptor's antigen is unknown. The junction differs from germline at one of its ends, possibly a read error. The library was made by RT-PCR. Reads for this sample came from an Illumina HiSeq 2500. In-frame beta chains were kept once TCRdb had trimmed the public reads at Q25 with fastp and called clones with MiXCR. Identical CDR3 proteins give one entry, which carries the most common genes and DNA. This sample is represented by around 650,000 distinct CDR3 sequences; around 16% of them were singletons. Jointly, the top ten make up around 10% of the sample. These data originate in a study of response to subunit inactivated influenza vaccine (dated 2018 in TCRdb). In terms of the full investigation: The study used deep quantitative T cell receptor repertoire profiling to track responses to a trivalent subunit inactivated influenza vaccine. Broader findings and caveats from the paper: The authors suggested that each seasonal influenza vaccination may recruit only a limited number of new T cells.

The CDR3 has 13 amino acids, counting the end cysteine and phenylalanine. The CDR3 DNA has 39 bases and is translated from base 1. CDR1 SSHAT and CDR2 FNYEAQ are derived from the germline V gene (reference sequence). The material sequenced was PBMCs from blood, taken 11 to 12 days after vaccination. This clonotype originated in a man in his forties or fifties who received an inactivated influenza vaccine. Donor details come from another sample of the same person, matched by shared clones. Recombination joined TRBV7-7 with TRBJ2-3; the D segment cannot be called with confidence. The CDR3 reads CASSLEVTDTQYF. The nucleotide sequence is TGTGCTAGCAGCTTAGAGGTGACAGATACGCAGTATTTT.